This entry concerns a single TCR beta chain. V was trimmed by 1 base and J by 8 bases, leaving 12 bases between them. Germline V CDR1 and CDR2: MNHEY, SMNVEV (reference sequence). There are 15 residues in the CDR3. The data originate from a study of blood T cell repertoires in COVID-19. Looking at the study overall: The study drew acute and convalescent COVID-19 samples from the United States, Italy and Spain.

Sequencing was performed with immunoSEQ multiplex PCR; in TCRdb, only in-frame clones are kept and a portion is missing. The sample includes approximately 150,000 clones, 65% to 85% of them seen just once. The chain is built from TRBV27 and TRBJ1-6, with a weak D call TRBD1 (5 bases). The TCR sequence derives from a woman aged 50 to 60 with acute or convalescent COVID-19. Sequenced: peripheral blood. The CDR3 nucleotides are TGTGCCAGCAGTTTATGGGTCAGGGCGGATTCACCCCTCCACTTT. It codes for CASSLWVRADSPLHF.